This T cell receptor (beta chain) was documented in a study of T-cell reconstitution after alpha-beta-depleted transplantation in children. Study-wide findings and caveats: Surviving recipient T cells and thymic progenitors accounted for the high day-60 TCRbeta diversity observed in some patients. From newly produced T cells came most of the T-cell counts and diversity one year after transplant. Several hundred rapidly expanded clones from non-depleted graft cells reportedly supplied alpha-beta T cells about two months post-transplant.

There are many counts of this clonotype. As yet, its antigen is unknown. The CDR3 has 15 residues. From germline, CDR1 is SGHDT and CDR2 YYEEEE. Trimming at V came to 3 bases and at J to 2 bases, leaving 6 bases not matched to a gene. Preparation of the TCRbeta library was carried out with unique molecular identifiers. TCRdb reanalysed the PCR reads using MiXCR and keeps one entry per CDR3 protein. The table records approximately 150,000 distinct CDR3 sequences, 8.5% to 10% of them present only once. This clonotype was sampled from a female patient aged 2-9 years who had a stem cell transplant for congenital amegakaryocytic thrombocytopenia, so the T cells may come from the graft donor. The V gene is TRBV5-6, the J gene TRBJ2-3; TRBD2 matches at 7 bases. The specimen comprised PBMCs, mostly from graft donor cells, sampled 180 days after TCRalphabeta/CD19-depleted stem cell transplant. CDR3 DNA sequence: TGTGCCAGCAGCTCCCGGGACTACTTCACAGATACGCAGTATTTT. Protein sequence: CASSSRDYFTDTQYF.